This T cell receptor beta chain was sequenced in a study of cytomegalovirus exposure and HLA in healthy donors. Across the study: Early release data held tens of millions of unique TCRs from HLA-typed donors. General study points: DRB1 showed the most TCR associations and HLA-C the fewest in a later analysis, as rates varied by HLA locus. Upon later analysis, HLA-associated TCR beta chains proved more clonally expanded than other, equally common chains.

Trimming stripped 3 bases from V and 8 bases from J, with 13 bases between. The CDR3 consists of 13 residues. Germline values: CDR1 MNHNS, CDR2 SASEGT. The PCR ran on 60 Vbeta and 13 Jbeta primers. Clones were sequenced by immunoSEQ multiplex PCR, and TCRdb holds only the in-frame ones, with some missing. Here the sample spans 150,000 to 200,000 clones, roughly 74% being singletons. Points on this clone: As yet, its antigen is unknown.

The J gene is TRBJ1-2, the V gene TRBV6-1; D gene unclear. This sequence originates from a male donor in good health and CMV-seronegative. The sample was PBMCs. The CDR3 spells CASSDLGVGGYTF. CDR3 sequence (DNA): TGTGCCAGCAGTGACCTCGGGGTGGGAGGCTACACCTTC.